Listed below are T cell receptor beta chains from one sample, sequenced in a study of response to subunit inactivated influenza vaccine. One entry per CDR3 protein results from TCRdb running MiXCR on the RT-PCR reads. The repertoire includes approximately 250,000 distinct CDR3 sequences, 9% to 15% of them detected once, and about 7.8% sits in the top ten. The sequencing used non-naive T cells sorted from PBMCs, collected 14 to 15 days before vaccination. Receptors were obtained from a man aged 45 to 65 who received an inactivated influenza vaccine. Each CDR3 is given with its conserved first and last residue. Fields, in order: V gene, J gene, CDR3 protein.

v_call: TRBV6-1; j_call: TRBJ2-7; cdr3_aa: CASSELRVYEQYF
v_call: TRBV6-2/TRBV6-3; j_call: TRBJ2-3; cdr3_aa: CASSYGTGVDTQYF
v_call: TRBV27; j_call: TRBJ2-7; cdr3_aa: CASTGSYEHYF
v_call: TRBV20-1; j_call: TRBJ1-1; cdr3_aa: CSARARQGLNTEAFF
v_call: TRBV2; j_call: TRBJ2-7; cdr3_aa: CASRGLANEQYF
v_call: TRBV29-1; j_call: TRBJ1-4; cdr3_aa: CSVGGGERGLFF
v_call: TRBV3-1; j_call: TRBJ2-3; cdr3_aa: CASSQGSSGWSDTQYF
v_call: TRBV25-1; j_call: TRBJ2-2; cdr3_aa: CASSPSGGPSGELFF
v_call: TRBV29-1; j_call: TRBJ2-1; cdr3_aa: CSVTGGNYNEQFF
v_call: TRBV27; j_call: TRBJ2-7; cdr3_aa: CASSFNPRGASYEQYF
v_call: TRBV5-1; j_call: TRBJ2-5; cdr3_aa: CASSKGTSVYQETQYF
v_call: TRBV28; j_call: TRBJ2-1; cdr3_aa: CASSTLNEQFF
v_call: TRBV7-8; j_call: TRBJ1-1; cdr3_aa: CASSLGAGWVTEAFF
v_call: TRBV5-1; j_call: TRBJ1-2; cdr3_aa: CASSLEQGYGYTF
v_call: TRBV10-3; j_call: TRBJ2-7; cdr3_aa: CAISDPGAKSYEQYF
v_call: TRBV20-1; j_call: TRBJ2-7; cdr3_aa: CSATSGRDYEQYF
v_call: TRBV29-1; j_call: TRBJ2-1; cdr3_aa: CSVGSPEQFF
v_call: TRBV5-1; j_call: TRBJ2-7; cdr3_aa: CASSLRTVKRYEQYF
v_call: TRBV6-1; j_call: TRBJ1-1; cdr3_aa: CASSGTRNTEAFF
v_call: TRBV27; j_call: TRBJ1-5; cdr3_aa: CASSSTRGAGSQPQHF
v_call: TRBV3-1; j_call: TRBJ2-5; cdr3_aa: CASSQDSGSQETQYF
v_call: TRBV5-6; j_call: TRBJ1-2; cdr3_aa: CASSLAEVRYGYTF